One T cell receptor beta chain is described in this entry. V lost 3 bases and J lost 0; bases outside the gene matches: 1. Germline V gene data show CDR1 as SGHTA and CDR2 as FQGNSA. The length of the CDR3 is 15 residues. The source of the sample is a study of T cell changes during pregnancy in multiple sclerosis. Only in-frame clones appear in the TCRdb table, and some are missing; sequencing was by immunoSEQ multiplex PCR. The sample has tens of thousands of clones, almost 90% seen once. Sample: peripheral blood, taken after pregnancy. The chain links TRBV7-2 to TRBJ1-5; the match to TRBD1 covers 8 bases. This sequence was found in a female donor in good health, enrolled as a control in a pregnancy study. The CDR3 bases are TGTGCCAGCAGCTTTCAGGGGGCTAGCAATCAGCCCCAGCATTTT. Translating gives CASSFQGASNQPQHF.